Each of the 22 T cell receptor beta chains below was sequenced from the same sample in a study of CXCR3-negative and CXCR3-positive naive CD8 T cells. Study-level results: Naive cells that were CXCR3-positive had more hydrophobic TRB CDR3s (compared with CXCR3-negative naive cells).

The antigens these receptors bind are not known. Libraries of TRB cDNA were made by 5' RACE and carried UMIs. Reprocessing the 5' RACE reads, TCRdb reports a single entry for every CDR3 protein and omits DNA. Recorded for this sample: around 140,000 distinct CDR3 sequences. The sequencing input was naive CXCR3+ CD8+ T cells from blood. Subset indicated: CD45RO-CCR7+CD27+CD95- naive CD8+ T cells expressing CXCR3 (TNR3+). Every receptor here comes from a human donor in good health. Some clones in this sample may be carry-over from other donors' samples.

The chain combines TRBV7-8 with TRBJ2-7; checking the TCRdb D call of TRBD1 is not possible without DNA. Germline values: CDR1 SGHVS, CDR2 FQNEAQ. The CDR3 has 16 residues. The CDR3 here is CASRSQGGTGTYEQYF.

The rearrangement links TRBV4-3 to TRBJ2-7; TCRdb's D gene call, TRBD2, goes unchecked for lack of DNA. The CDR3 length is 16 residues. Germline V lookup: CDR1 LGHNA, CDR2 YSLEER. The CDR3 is CASSQVLAGPGDEQYF.

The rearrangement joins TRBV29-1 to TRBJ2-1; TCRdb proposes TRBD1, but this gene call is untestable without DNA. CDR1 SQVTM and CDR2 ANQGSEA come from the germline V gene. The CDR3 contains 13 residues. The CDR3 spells CSVPLLGINEQFF.

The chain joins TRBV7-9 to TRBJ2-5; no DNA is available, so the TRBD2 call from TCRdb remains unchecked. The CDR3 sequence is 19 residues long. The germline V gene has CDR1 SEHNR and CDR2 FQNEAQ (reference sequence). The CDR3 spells CASSLAPASGSPFQETQYF.

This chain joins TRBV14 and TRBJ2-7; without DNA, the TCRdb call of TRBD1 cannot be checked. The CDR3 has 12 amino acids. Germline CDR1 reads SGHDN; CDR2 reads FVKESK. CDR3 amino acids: CASSPGQSEQYF.

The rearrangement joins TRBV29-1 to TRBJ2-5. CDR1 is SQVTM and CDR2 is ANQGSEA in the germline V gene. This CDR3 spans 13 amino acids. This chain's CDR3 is CSVDYKLEETQYF.

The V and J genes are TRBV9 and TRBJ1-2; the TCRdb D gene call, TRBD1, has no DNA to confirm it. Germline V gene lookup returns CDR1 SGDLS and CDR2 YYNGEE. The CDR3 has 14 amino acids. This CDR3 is CASSAHDSPYGYTF.

CDR3 region: CASSFRLAGTYNEQFF. The rearrangement uses TRBV9 and TRBJ2-1; the TCRdb D gene call, TRBD2, has no DNA to confirm it. Germline V gene lookup returns CDR1 SGDLS and CDR2 YYNGEE. The CDR3 length is 16 residues.

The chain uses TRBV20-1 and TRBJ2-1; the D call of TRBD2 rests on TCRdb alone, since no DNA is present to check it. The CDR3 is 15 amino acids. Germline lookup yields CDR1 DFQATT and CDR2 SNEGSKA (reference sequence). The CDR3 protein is CSARALAGIYNEQFF.

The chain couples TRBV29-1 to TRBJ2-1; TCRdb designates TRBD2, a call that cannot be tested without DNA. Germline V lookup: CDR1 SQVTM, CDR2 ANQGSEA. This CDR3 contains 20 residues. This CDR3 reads CSVELHPGLAGQTVYNEQFF.

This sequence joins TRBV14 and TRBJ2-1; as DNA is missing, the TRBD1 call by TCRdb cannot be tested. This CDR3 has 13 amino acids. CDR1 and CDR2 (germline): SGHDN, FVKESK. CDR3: CASSQAPYNEQFF.

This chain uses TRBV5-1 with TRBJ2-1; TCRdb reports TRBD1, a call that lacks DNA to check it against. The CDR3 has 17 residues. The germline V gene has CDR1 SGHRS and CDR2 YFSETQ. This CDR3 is CASSLEHQGAGNNEQFF. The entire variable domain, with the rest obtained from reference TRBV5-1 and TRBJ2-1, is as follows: KAGVTQTPRYLIKTRGQQVTLSCSPISGHRSVSWYQQTPGQGLQFLFEYFSETQRNKGNFPGRFSGRQFSNSRSEMNVSTLELGDSALYLCASSLEHQGAGNNEQFFGPGTRLTVL.

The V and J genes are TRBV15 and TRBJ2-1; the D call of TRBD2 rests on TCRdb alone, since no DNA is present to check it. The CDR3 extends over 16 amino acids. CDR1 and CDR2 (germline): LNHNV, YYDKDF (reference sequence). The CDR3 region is CATRNGRLAGGNEQFF. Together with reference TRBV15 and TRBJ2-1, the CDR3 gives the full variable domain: DAMVIQNPRYQVTQFGKPVTLSCSQTLNHNVMYWYQQKSSQAPKLLFHYYDKDFNNEADTPDNFQSRRPNTSFCFLDIRSPGLGDTAMYLCATRNGRLAGGNEQFFGPGTRLTVL.

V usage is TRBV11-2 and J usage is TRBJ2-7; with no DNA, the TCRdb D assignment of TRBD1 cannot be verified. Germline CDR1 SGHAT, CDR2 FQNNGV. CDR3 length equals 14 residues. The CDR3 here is CASSWDRQGYEQYF.

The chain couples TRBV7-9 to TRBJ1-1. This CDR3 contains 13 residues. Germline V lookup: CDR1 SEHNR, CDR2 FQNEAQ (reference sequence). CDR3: CASSLNGNTEAFF.

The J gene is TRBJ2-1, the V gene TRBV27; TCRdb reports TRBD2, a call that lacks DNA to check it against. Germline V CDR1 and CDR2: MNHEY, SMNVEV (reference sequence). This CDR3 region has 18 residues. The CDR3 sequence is CASSLQSPSGRAHNEQFF.

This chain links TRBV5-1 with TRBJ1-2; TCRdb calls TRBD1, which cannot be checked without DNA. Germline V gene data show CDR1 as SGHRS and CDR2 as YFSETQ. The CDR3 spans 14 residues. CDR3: CASSLESGSYGYTF.

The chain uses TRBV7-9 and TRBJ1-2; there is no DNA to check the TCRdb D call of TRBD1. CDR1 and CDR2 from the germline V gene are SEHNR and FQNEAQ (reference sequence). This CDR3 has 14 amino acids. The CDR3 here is CASSAQGWDYGYTF.

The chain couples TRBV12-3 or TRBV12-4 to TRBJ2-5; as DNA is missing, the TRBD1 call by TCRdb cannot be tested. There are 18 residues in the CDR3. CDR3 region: CASSSSGGPERSQETQYF.

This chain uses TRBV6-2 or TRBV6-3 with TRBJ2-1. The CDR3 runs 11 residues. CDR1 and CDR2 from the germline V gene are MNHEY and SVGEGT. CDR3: CASSYGREEFF.

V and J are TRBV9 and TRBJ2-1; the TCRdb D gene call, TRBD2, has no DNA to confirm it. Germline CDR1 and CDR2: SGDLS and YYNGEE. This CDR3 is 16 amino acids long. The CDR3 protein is CASSATSGGLYNEQFF.

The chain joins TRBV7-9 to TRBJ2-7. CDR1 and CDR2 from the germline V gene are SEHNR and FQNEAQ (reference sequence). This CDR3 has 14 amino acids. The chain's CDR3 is CASSLSGVSYEQYF. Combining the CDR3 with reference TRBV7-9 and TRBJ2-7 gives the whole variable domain DTGVSQNPRHKITKRGQNVTFRCDPISEHNRLYWYRQTLGQGPEFLTYFQNEAQLEKSRLLSDRFSAERPKGSFSTLEIQRTEQGDSAMYLCASSLSGVSYEQYFGPGTRLTVT.